Below are 6 T cell receptor beta chains sequenced from a single sample in a study of long-term antiretroviral therapy in people with HIV. At survey level, the immunoSEQ assay was run in its v3.0 version. Sequencing used immunoSEQ multiplex PCR; TCRdb keeps in-frame clones, though not all of them. Of over 10,000 clones in the sample, about nine tenths were seen once. Material: unsorted PBMCs, obtained 2.1 years after starting antiretroviral therapy. These receptors originate from a woman aged 35 to 49 with HIV.

V and J are TRBV18 and TRBJ2-6; D perhaps matches TRBD2 (8 bases). V was pared by 6 bases and J by 2 bases, with 20 bases between. The CDR3 extends over 18 amino acids. Looked up from germline, CDR1 is KGHSH and CDR2 is LQKENI. Written as DNA, the CDR3 is TGTGCCAGCTCCCCCAGCGGGGGACAGCGACCTGGGGCCAACGTCCTGACTTTC. It encodes CASSPSGGQRPGANVLTF. Full variable domain (missing parts from reference TRBV18 and TRBJ2-6): NAGVMQNPRHLVRRRGQEARLRCSPMKGHSHVYWYRQLPEEGLKFMVYLQKENIIDESGMPKERFSAEFPKEGPSILRIQQVVRGDSAAYFCASSPSGGQRPGANVLTFGAGSRLTVL.

This rearrangement joins TRBV2 to TRBJ2-5; no firm D call. Trimming removed 7 bases from V and 2 bases from J, with 17 bases in between. Germline V gene sequence: CDR1 SNHLY, CDR2 FYNNEI. This CDR3 region has 15 residues. CDR3 nucleotide sequence: TGTGCCAGCACTAACGAAGGGCGCATACAAGAGACCCAGTACTTC. The encoded protein is CASTNEGRIQETQYF.

The chain links TRBV18 to TRBJ1-6; the D is unclear. Trimming removed 3 bases at V and 4 bases at J, with 13 bases between. CDR1 KGHSH and CDR2 LQKENI come from the germline V gene. This CDR3 contains 16 residues. The CDR3 DNA reads TGTGCCAGCTCACCCCGCGACGTTGCGTATAATTCACCCCTCCACTTT. It codes for CASSPRDVAYNSPLHF. Looking up the rest from reference TRBV18 and TRBJ1-6 gives the full variable domain: NAGVMQNPRHLVRRRGQEARLRCSPMKGHSHVYWYRQLPEEGLKFMVYLQKENIIDESGMPKERFSAEFPKEGPSILRIQQVVRGDSAAYFCASSPRDVAYNSPLHFGNGTRLTVT.

The chain couples TRBV5-6 to TRBJ2-5; D possibly corresponds to TRBD2 (5 bases). The V and J ends lost 5 bases and 5 bases respectively, with 22 bases between them. The CDR3 extends over 16 amino acids. Germline CDR1 is SGHDT and CDR2 is YYEEEE. For the CDR3, the DNA is TGTGCCAGCAGTCCGGAGTCGGGGTCTCAAATTGAGACCCAGTACTTC. Translation: CASSPESGSQIETQYF. Together with reference TRBV5-6 and TRBJ2-5, the CDR3 gives the full variable domain: DAGVTQSPTHLIKTRGQQVTLRCSPKSGHDTVSWYQQALGQGPQFIFQYYEEEERQRGNFPDRFSGHQFPNYSSELNVNALLLGDSALYLCASSPESGSQIETQYFGPGTRLLVL.

This chain uses TRBV6-1 with TRBJ1-4; 10 nucleotides match TRBD1. In germline, CDR1 is MNHNS, CDR2 SASEGT. Unmatched junction bases numbered 2, after V lost 7 bases and J lost 3 bases. The CDR3 contains 14 residues. The CDR3 region has the DNA TGTGCCAGCACCGGACAGGGGGCTAATGAAAAACTGTTTTTT. The encoded protein is CASTGQGANEKLFF.

The rearrangement joins TRBV4-1 to TRBJ2-5; 8 nucleotides align to TRBD2. The CDR3 totals 14 residues. Germline assignment: CDR1 MGHRA and CDR2 YSYEKL. Unmatched junction bases numbered 8, after V lost 6 bases and J lost 5 bases. CDR3 residues: CASSGNSGAETQYF. CDR3 DNA sequence: TGCGCCAGCAGTGGGAATAGCGGGGCGGAGACCCAGTACTTC.